The TCR beta chain described here comes from a study of radiotherapy plus CTLA-4 blockade in lung cancer (dated by TCRdb to the late 2010s). Looking at the study overall: Among the enrolled patients, about 19% had an objective response, and about 29% reached disease control. The study at large found these results: The strongest predictors of response were reported to be early dynamic shifts in blood T cell clones along with a rise in serum interferon-beta following radiation. After treatment with radiotherapy and ipilimumab, TCR clones that came from tumors expanded in the peripheral blood.

As to this clone: Its antigen remains undetermined. No quality values exist for individual bases; no much larger clone is one base distant.

The study tested focal radiation therapy combined with CTLA-4 blockade (ipilimumab) in patients with chemo-refractory metastatic non-small-cell lung cancer. Inclusive of the bounding cysteine and phenylalanine, the CDR3 is 10 residues long. The CDR3 DNA has 30 bases and is translated from base 1. V and J are truncated by 6 bases and 7 bases respectively, leaving an intervening sequence of 9 bases. Based on the germline V gene (reference sequence), the CDR1 and CDR2 sequences are DFQATT and SNEGSKA. The receptor library was made with the immunoSEQ multiplex PCR assay. Imported from immuneACCESS, the table was reduced by TCRdb to in-frame sequences with V and J called. These copies leave out some clones; in studies compared against another copy, an unresolved V gene accounts for under half, and the cause of the remainder is not known. The sample data list around 80,000 clones, and about 80% of these were observed just once. The ten largest clones add up to approximately 0.81% of the sample.

The sequence links TRBV20-1 to TRBJ1-1; no D segment can be confidently identified. The sequenced sample was peripheral blood, obtained from a patient treated with radiotherapy plus ipilimumab. The source is a human donor with non-small cell lung cancer who had stable disease on radiotherapy plus ipilimumab. The nucleotide sequence reads TGCAGTGCCACGCAGGATGAAGCTTTCTTT. Translation gives CSATQDEAFF.